The present entry profiles one T cell receptor beta chain with its context. Its antigen is currently not known. No much larger clone exists at a distance of one base, and base qualities are not known. This sample was included in a study of blood T cell repertoires in COVID-19 (dated by TCRdb to the early 2020s). Some background on the complete study: Samples covering the acute and convalescent phases of COVID-19 were provided by collaborators in the United States, Italy and Spain. Deeply sampled blood TCRbeta repertoires from subjects exposed to, actively infected with, or recovered from COVID-19 were included in the dataset. The sample metadata nearly always contained a de-identified subject ID, COVID-19 status, age in years and sex. The repertoires were made available in a free public database intended to serve as a resource for research on the immune response to SARS-CoV-2. Where available, HLA class I and class II types were taken from metadata supplied by the sample provider and were not determined by assay-based typing. The samples were drawn from two sources: the first 160 participants of the ongoing ImmuneRACE study, and 1,000 to 1,500 subjects contributed by 6 global collaborators. The material from the prospective study consisted of cDNA or gDNA derived from T cells, B-cell-depleted T cells, or PBMCs. Broader findings and caveats from the paper: The quantity of clinical and demographic metadata differed by source and by participant and was supplied without curation.

The V end gives up 4 bases and the J end 2 bases, leaving 1 base in the junction not matched to a gene. The germline V gene encodes CDR1 SNHLY and CDR2 FYNNEI. The CDR3 has 13 amino acids, counting the end cysteine and phenylalanine. Here the CDR3 DNA is all that survives: 39 bases in frame from base 1. Each collaborating institution followed its own protocols to collect whole blood in K2EDTA tubes. For TCRbeta analysis, collaborators shipped samples as frozen whole blood, isolated PBMCs, or DNA extracted from either of those sample types. The immunoSEQ Assay, a bias-controlled multiplex PCR, was used to amplify TCRbeta CDR3 regions from genomic DNA. The original pipeline was this. The number of nucleated cells in each sample was estimated from the amplification of reference gene primers within the assay. Sequence reads were collapsed and filtered to measure the absolute abundance of every unique TCRbeta CDR3 rearrangement. For each sample, productive Simpson clonality was calculated by taking the square root of Simpson's diversity index across productive rearrangements. Held by TCRdb, this immuneACCESS table contains in-frame sequences only and omits some clones. Under half of the omission traces to an unresolved V gene where checked; the cause of the rest is unknown. The DNA gave D and trimming, while V, J and clone size come from that table. The sample profile shows roughly 160,000 clones; about 87% of them were found once. Together, the top ten hold under 30% of the sample.

The source of this sequence is a man aged 55 to 70 with acute or convalescent COVID-19. This receptor chain uses TRBV2 and TRBJ2-5, with 7 bases matching TRBD2. The sequenced sample was peripheral blood. The DNA reads TGTGCCAGCAGTGGCGGGGGACAAGAGACCCAGTACTTC. It specifies CASSGGGQETQYF.